One sample yielded the 18 T cell receptor beta chains listed below, sequenced in a study of T cell responses to AZD1222 COVID-19 vaccine. Clones were sequenced by immunoSEQ multiplex PCR, and TCRdb holds only the in-frame ones, with some missing. The sample has some 110,000 clones, roughly 84% seen once. The material sequenced was peripheral blood, taken 28 days after the second AZD1222 dose. Receptors originate from an adult who received the AZD1222 COVID-19 vaccine.

The chain joins TRBV11-1 to TRBJ1-4, with unresolved D. The CDR3 spans 15 residues. Germline V gene lookup returns CDR1 SGHAT and CDR2 FQDESV (reference sequence). V lost 4 bases, J lost 4 bases, and 13 bases lay in between. This chain's CDR3 is CASSSDRILNEKLFF. The CDR3 nucleotides are TGTGCCAGCAGCTCGGACCGCATACTTAATGAAAAACTGTTTTTT.

This clone was seen only once. J is TRBJ1-2 and V is TRBV5-1; D unclear. Germline values: CDR1 SGHRS, CDR2 YFSETQ. This CDR3 spans 12 amino acids. V dropped 4 bases and J dropped 2 bases, with 6 bases sitting between them. CDR3 region: CASSPENYGYTF. DNA for the CDR3: TGCGCCAGCAGCCCTGAGAACTATGGCTACACCTTC.

This clone was picked up many times. V gene TRBV7-3 combines with J gene TRBJ2-1, with TRBD2 as a possible D gene (6 bases). Trimming took 0 bases from V and 5 from J, leaving 14 bases between them. Germline V lookup: CDR1 SGHTA, CDR2 FQGTGA. This CDR3 contains 16 residues. The CDR3 sequence is CASSLTLVGRNNEQFF. The CDR3 DNA reads as TGTGCCAGCAGCTTAACTTTAGTCGGGAGAAACAATGAGCAGTTCTTC.

The gene calls are TRBV7-9 and TRBJ1-4, with D possibly being TRBD1 (5 bases). CDR1 is SEHNR and CDR2 is FQNEAQ in the germline V gene (reference sequence). The CDR3 covers 17 residues. Trimming left V 1 base short and J 7 bases short, with 19 bases between. CDR3: CASSLDGTFGGSEKLFF. In DNA form, the CDR3 reads TGTGCCAGCAGCTTAGACGGGACGTTTGGAGGGAGTGAAAAACTGTTTTTT. Combining the CDR3 with reference TRBV7-9 and TRBJ1-4 gives the whole variable domain DTGVSQNPRHKITKRGQNVTFRCDPISEHNRLYWYRQTLGQGPEFLTYFQNEAQLEKSRLLSDRFSAERPKGSFSTLEIQRTEQGDSAMYLCASSLDGTFGGSEKLFFGSGTQLSVL.

V is TRBV5-1 and J is TRBJ1-4, with unresolved D. With 4 bases removed from V and 0 bases from J, the gap between germline ends came to 10 bases. The germline V gene encodes CDR1 SGHRS and CDR2 YFSETQ. The CDR3 is 15 residues long. The CDR3 here is CASSPGSATNEKLFF. The CDR3 bases are TGCGCCAGCAGCCCTGGGTCCGCAACTAATGAAAAACTGTTTTTT.

V and J are TRBV7-8 and TRBJ2-1, with D perhaps TRBD2 (5 bases). Germline-derived CDR1 and CDR2 are SGHVS and FQNEAQ. Trimming took 5 bases from V and 1 from J, leaving 12 bases between them. The CDR3 extends over 15 amino acids. The CDR3 bases are TGTGCCAGCAGCCTTAGACGGGGATCCTACAATGAGCAGTTCTTC. Residues: CASSLRRGSYNEQFF.

This clone was seen a single time. This chain uses TRBV28 with TRBJ2-1, with 12 bases identical to TRBD2. The V gene end was trimmed by 2 bases and the J gene end by 2 bases; junction bases not matched to a gene: 19. This CDR3 is built from 22 residues. The germline gives CDR1 MDHEN, CDR2 SYDVKM. In DNA form, the CDR3 reads TGTGCCAGCAGTTTAGACTTCTGGACTAGCGGGACGAATGAAAAACCCTACAATGAGCAGTTCTTC. This encodes CASSLDFWTSGTNEKPYNEQFF.

The chain carries TRBV3-1 (or the pseudogene TRBV3-2) and TRBJ1-4; a possible D gene is TRBD1 (5 bases). From germline, CDR1 is LGHDT and CDR2 YNNKEL (reference sequence). The germline V and J ends were trimmed by 0 bases and 10 bases, with 12 bases remaining between them. The CDR3 has 14 residues. CDR3 DNA sequence: TGTGCCAGCAGCCAAGAAGGATTCCAGGGAAAACTGTTTTTT. This translates into CASSQEGFQGKLFF.

The chain is built from TRBV4-1 and TRBJ1-1; D unclear. The CDR3 sequence is 13 residues long. Trimming removed 4 bases at V and 5 bases at J, with 11 bases between. CDR1 is MGHRA, CDR2 YSYEKL, per germline. CDR3 in amino acids: CASSPEWRTEAFF. CDR3 DNA sequence: TGCGCCAGCAGCCCGGAGTGGAGGACTGAAGCTTTCTTT.

The CDR3 protein is CASSLDRANSPLHF. CDR3 nucleotides: TGTGCCAGCAGCTTGGACAGGGCTAATTCACCCCTCCACTTT. V and J are TRBV5-6 and TRBJ1-6, with D possibly TRBD1 on 6 matching bases. V was pared by 0 bases and J by 6 bases, with 7 bases between. The CDR3 consists of 14 residues. Germline CDR1 SGHDT, CDR2 YYEEEE.

The chain joins TRBV4-3 to TRBJ1-2, with D maybe TRBD1 (5 bases). The CDR3 runs to 15 residues. The V gene's germline CDR1 is LGHNA and CDR2 YSLEER. Trimming left V 2 bases short and J 1 base short, with 11 bases between. CDR3 in DNA: TGCGCCAGCAGCCAATCCCGAGGGGTTAACTATGGCTACACCTTC. The encoded protein is CASSQSRGVNYGYTF.

The chain links TRBV5-1 to TRBJ1-1; D is undetermined. Germline V lookup: CDR1 SGHRS, CDR2 YFSETQ. CDR3 size: 14 residues. Trimming stripped 3 bases from V and 1 base from J, with 10 bases between. In nucleotides, the CDR3 is TGCGCCAGCAGCTGGACCCTGCAGAACACTGAAGCTTTCTTT. Encoded protein: CASSWTLQNTEAFF.

This chain connects TRBV10-3 to TRBJ2-1, with D maybe TRBD2 (6 bases). Germline CDR1 and CDR2: ENHRY and SYGVKD. Trimming removed 7 bases at V and 3 bases at J, with 10 bases between. This CDR3 comprises 13 residues. For the CDR3, the DNA is TGTGCCATCAATGGCGGGGACTACAATGAGCAGTTCTTC. Its translation: CAINGGDYNEQFF.

Only a few counts were recorded for this clone. V usage is TRBV6-1 and J usage is TRBJ1-2, with 8 bases lining up with TRBD1. CDR1 is MNHNS, CDR2 SASEGT, per germline. J lost 4 bases, V lost 2 bases, and 6 bases had no gene match. There are 15 residues in the CDR3. In DNA, the CDR3 is TGTGCCAGCAGTGAACCGGACAGGGTGTCCTATGGCTACACCTTC. Protein: CASSEPDRVSYGYTF.

The genes are TRBV28 and TRBJ1-3; a weak D match, TRBD1 (6 bases). The CDR3 is 14 amino acids. Per the germline V gene, CDR1 is MDHEN and CDR2 is SYDVKM. V was shortened by 6 bases and J by 1 base, with 10 bases between the two germline ends. CDR3 region: CASRGGQSGNTIYF. The CDR3, as DNA: TGTGCCAGCAGGGGAGGACAGTCTGGAAACACCATATATTTT.

About this clone: The same CDR3 is also encoded by other DNA sequences in this sample. The V call is TRBV27, the J call TRBJ1-1; no clear D gene. Germline assignment: CDR1 MNHEY and CDR2 SMNVEV (reference sequence). The ends were cut back, 6 bases at V and 1 base at J, with 9 bases in the middle. The CDR3 length is 13 residues. The CDR3 nucleotides read TGTGCCAGCAGCCTTAGAGGGAACACTGAAGCTTTCTTT. Translated, it gives CASSLRGNTEAFF.

The chain combines TRBV18 with TRBJ1-4; tentative D call: TRBD1 (5 bases). The V gene's germline CDR1 is KGHSH and CDR2 LQKENI. The CDR3 contains 15 residues. V dropped 2 bases and J dropped 13 bases, with 20 bases sitting between them. Written as DNA, the CDR3 is TGTGCCAGCTCACCATATCAGGAGACAAGGAGGGGACTGTTTTTT. This sequence encodes CASSPYQETRRGLFF.

This clone was seen only once. The chain carries TRBV28 and TRBJ1-2; D is perhaps TRBD1 (6 bases). The germline V gene encodes CDR1 MDHEN and CDR2 SYDVKM. This CDR3 has 15 residues. V shed 7 bases and J shed 0 bases, with 15 bases lying between them. CDR3 sequence (DNA): TGTGCCAGCAATTCGGAGGGGGACTCTAACTATGGCTACACCTTC. It encodes CASNSEGDSNYGYTF.